Reported below is one TCR beta chain. Its matching antigen is unknown. Time point defined: baseline pretreatment blood. Treatment defined: 15 Gy SBRT to primary tumor, nephrectomy 4 weeks later. Serial blood draws occurred at baseline and 2 and 4 weeks post-SBRT. This renal cell carcinoma was of the clear cell type. Germline V lookup: CDR1 MDHEN, CDR2 SYDVKM. Trimming took 5 bases from V and 6 from J; bases not matched to a gene: 8. CDR3 length: 15 residues. This sample is part of a study of radiation and T cells in renal cell carcinoma. This table comes from immunoSEQ multiplex PCR, and its TCRdb copy is limited to in-frame clones, with some not included. The table includes 150,000 or so clones, around 90% detected once. The study, taken as a whole, reports: Without pretreatment biopsies, baseline tumor clonotype presence was undetermined.

Sequencing used blood, obtained from a patient whose treatment included radiotherapy and nephrectomy. This clonotype was obtained from a woman aged 70-85 years with renal cell carcinoma. The chain links TRBV28 to TRBJ2-7, with 12 bases identical to TRBD1. The CDR3 reads CASSPRDRGLFEQYF. CDR3 in DNA: TGTGCCAGCAGTCCCCGGGACAGGGGGCTCTTCGAGCAGTACTTC.